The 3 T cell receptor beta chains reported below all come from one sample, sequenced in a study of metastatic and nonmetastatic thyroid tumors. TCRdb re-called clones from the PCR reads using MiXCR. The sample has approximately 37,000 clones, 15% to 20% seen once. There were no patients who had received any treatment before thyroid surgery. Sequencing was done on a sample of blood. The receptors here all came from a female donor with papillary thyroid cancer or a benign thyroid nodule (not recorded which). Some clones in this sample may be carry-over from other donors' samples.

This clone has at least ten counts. CDR3 sequence: CASSSRGRDEQFF. CDR3 DNA: TGTGCCAGCAGTTCCCGCGGAAGGGATGAGCAGTTCTTC. The rearrangement links TRBV27 to TRBJ2-1; D is unresolved. Germline V CDR1 and CDR2: MNHEY, SMNVEV (reference sequence). Deletions cut 4 bases from V and 8 bases from J, with 12 bases between. This CDR3 comprises 13 residues.

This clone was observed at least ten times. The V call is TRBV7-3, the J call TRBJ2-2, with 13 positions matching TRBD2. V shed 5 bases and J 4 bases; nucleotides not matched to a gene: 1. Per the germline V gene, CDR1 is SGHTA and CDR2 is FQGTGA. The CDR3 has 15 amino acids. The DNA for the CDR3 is TGTGCCAGCAGCCGGACTAGCGGGAGCACCGGGGAGCTGTTTTTT. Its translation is CASSRTSGSTGELFF. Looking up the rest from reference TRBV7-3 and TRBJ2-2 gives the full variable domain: GAGVSQTPSNKVTEKGKYVELRCDPISGHTALYWYRQSLGQGPEFLIYFQGTGAADDSGLPNDRFFAVRPEGSVSTLKIQRTERGDSAVYLCASSRTSGSTGELFFGEGSRLTVL.

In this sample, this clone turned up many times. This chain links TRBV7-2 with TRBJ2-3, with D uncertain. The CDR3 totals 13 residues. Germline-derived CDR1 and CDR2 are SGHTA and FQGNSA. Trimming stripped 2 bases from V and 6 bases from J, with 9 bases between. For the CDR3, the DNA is TGTGCCAGCAGCTTACTTTCGAGGGATACGCAGTATTTT. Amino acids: CASSLLSRDTQYF.